This TCR beta chain came from a study of blood T cells in healthy people across ages. Notes on the study in general: A roughly linear fall in TCR beta diversity per million T cells was seen with increasing age.

This clonotype was detected only a few times. Its target is not known. The second PCR ran about 6 to 12 cycles with a sample-barcoded 5' primer and J-beta primers. Each CDR3 protein is one row after TCRdb ran MiXCR on the 5' RACE reads. The data show about 1,600,000 distinct CDR3 sequences, about 40% seen once. Looked up from germline, CDR1 is DFQATT and CDR2 is SNEGSKA (reference sequence). V dropped 8 bases and J dropped 6 bases, with 23 bases sitting between them. This CDR3 is 14 amino acids long. Researchers report isolating at least 6 million PBMCs per sample. The source is a woman aged 18-35 years in good health. The J gene is TRBJ2-7, the V gene TRBV20-1; no definite D call. What was sequenced was blood. CDR3 bases: TGCAGTACGTCTGAGGATCTGACCAACTTCGAGCAGTACTTC. Translating gives CSTSEDLTNFEQYF.